This T cell receptor (beta chain) was captured by sequencing in a study of T cell responses to AZD1222 COVID-19 vaccine. Study-level information: Pooling was applied to second doses at about 4 or about 12 weeks.

Sequenced by immunoSEQ multiplex PCR; TCRdb stores in-frame clones only, minus some. This sample has over 150,000 clones, with more than 90% found just once. For this clone: Its cognate antigen is unknown.

Study-wide results and limits: Spike-specific TCR breadth rose after two AZD1222 doses, and depth rose as well. Among the donors, most were white British and more were female, and clonal diversity was possibly underestimated.

Trimming stripped 5 bases from V and 9 bases from J, with 11 bases between. The CDR3 has 11 residues. Germline V gives CDR1 DFQATT, CDR2 SNEGSKA (reference sequence). The source material was peripheral blood, sampled on day 0 of AZD1222 vaccination. The V and J genes are TRBV20-1 and TRBJ2-1; D possibly corresponds to TRBD1 (6 bases). This TCR came from an adult in good health. CDR3 region: CSAHRDTEQFF. The DNA of the CDR3 is TGCAGTGCTCACAGGGATACTGAGCAGTTCTTC.